Following are 30 T cell receptor beta chains from one sample sequenced in a study of early T cells in non-severe SARS-CoV-2 infection. In TCRdb, the 5' RACE reads were re-called with MiXCR into one record per CDR3 protein. The sample yields tens of thousands of distinct CDR3 sequences, nearly 5% seen once. The sample comprised whole blood. The receptors were gathered from an adult who was a healthcare worker with PCR-confirmed SARS-CoV-2 infection or an uninfected control (not recorded which).

For this clonotype: Since a much larger clone is just one base distant, this may be a read error. The chain links TRBV7-2 to TRBJ2-7; a possible D gene is TRBD1 (5 bases). This CDR3 is 13 amino acids long. The germline V gene has CDR1 SGHTA and CDR2 FQGNSA. V lost 9 bases to trimming and J lost 5 bases, with 17 bases between them. DNA of the CDR3: TGTGCCAGTACGGACAAGGGAAAGAACGAGCAGTACTTC. It translates to CASTDKGKNEQYF. The entire variable domain, with the rest obtained from reference TRBV7-2 and TRBJ2-7, is as follows: GAGVSQSPSNKVTEKGKDVELRCDPISGHTALYWYRQSLGQGLEFLIYFQGNSAPDKSGLPSDRFSAERTGGSVSTLTIQRTQQEDSAVYLCASTDKGKNEQYFGPGTRLTVT.

This clonotype was observed many times. The V call is TRBV15, the J call TRBJ2-5; D unresolved. The V end lost 11 bases, the J end lost 5 bases, and 9 bases lay between the germline ends. This CDR3 region has 10 residues. CDR1 is LNHNV and CDR2 is YYDKDF in the germline V gene (reference sequence). CDR3 loop: CAVAGETQYF. As DNA, the CDR3 is TGTGCCGTGGCTGGGGAGACCCAGTACTTC.

This clonotype occurred a few times. The rearrangement links TRBV5-4 to TRBJ1-4; D is uncertain. Trimming cost V 3 bases and J 8 bases, with 14 bases left between them. The CDR3 consists of 14 residues. The V gene's germline CDR1 is SGHNT and CDR2 YYREEE (reference sequence). The CDR3 DNA follows: TGTGCCAGCAGCTCCTCTGGGTTGGAGGAAAAACTGTTTTTT. Translated: CASSSSGLEEKLFF.

This clonotype was recorded at least ten times. This chain connects TRBV29-1 to TRBJ2-1, with a tentative D call TRBD2 (5 bases). The CDR3 extends over 13 amino acids. Trimming cost V 5 bases and J 5 bases, with 13 bases left between them. CDR1 is SQVTM, CDR2 ANQGSEA, per germline. The CDR3 is CSVTRNLNNEQFF. DNA for the CDR3: TGCAGCGTTACTAGAAATCTTAACAATGAGCAGTTCTTC.

This clonotype has ten or more counts. The CDR3 DNA reads TGCGCCAGCAGCCAACGTCAGGGGTACGAGCAGTACTTC. Translation: CASSQRQGYEQYF. The rearrangement links TRBV4-1 to TRBJ2-7; D may be TRBD1 (6 bases). V lost 2 bases and J lost 4, with 9 bases in between. There are 13 residues in the CDR3. CDR1 is MGHRA, CDR2 YSYEKL, per germline.

This clonotype was recorded many times. The chain uses TRBV11-3 and TRBJ2-3; the D is unclear. V was clipped by 1 base and J by 1 base, with 6 bases between them. CDR1 SGHNT and CDR2 YENEEA come from the germline V gene. The CDR3 is made up of 14 amino acids. The CDR3 spells CASSLVRGTDTQYF. In DNA form, the CDR3 reads TGTGCCAGCAGCTTAGTTCGAGGCACAGATACGCAGTATTTT. Combining the CDR3 with reference TRBV11-3 and TRBJ2-3 gives the whole variable domain EAGVVQSPRYKIIEKKQPVAFWCNPISGHNTLYWYLQNLGQGPELLIRYENEEAVDDSQLPKDRFSAERLKGVDSTLKIQPAELGDSAVYLCASSLVRGTDTQYFGPGTRLTVL.

The rearrangement joins TRBV24-1 to TRBJ2-1; a possible D gene is TRBD2 (5 bases). The CDR3 runs 14 residues. CDR1 is KGHDR, CDR2 SFDVKD, per germline. V lost 9 bases and J 5 bases, leaving 16 bases between the germline ends. The CDR3 sequence: CATSSRRRNNEQFF. DNA for the CDR3: TGTGCCACCTCTAGCCGGAGAAGAAACAATGAGCAGTTCTTC.

This chain joins TRBV6-5 and TRBJ1-2; possibly TRBD1 for D (5 bases). The germline V gene has CDR1 MNHEY and CDR2 SVGAGI. V was cut by 0 bases and J by 5 bases, with 10 bases left in between. The CDR3 loop spans 14 amino acids. DNA of the CDR3: TGTGCCAGCAGTTACTCTGCGGGGCGGTATGGCTACACCTTC. The encoded protein is CASSYSAGRYGYTF.

The sample holds many counts of this clonotype. The gene calls are TRBV7-8 and TRBJ1-1, with a weak D call TRBD1 (6 bases). CDR1 and CDR2 (germline): SGHVS, FQNEAQ. The ends were cut back, 5 bases at V and 5 bases at J, with 18 bases in the middle. The CDR3 runs to 15 residues. CDR3 residues: CASSQQVGGRTEAFF. In DNA form, the CDR3 reads TGTGCCAGCAGCCAACAAGTGGGGGGCCGGACTGAAGCTTTCTTT.

This clonotype was recorded at least ten times. CDR3 amino acids: CASSSTGSPYEQYF. Written as DNA, the CDR3 is TGTGCCAGCAGCTCTACAGGGAGCCCCTACGAGCAGTACTTC. The J gene is TRBJ2-7, the V gene TRBV6-6; D might be TRBD1 (6 bases). Germline CDR1 is MNHNY and CDR2 is SVGAGI (reference sequence). V lost 6 bases, J lost 2 bases, and 14 bases lay in between. This CDR3 is 14 amino acids long.

This clonotype was seen ten or more times. The V call is TRBV11-2, the J call TRBJ2-1; D is possibly TRBD1 or TRBD2 (6 bases each). V gave up 2 bases and J gave up 8 bases, with 13 bases separating them. Looked up from germline, CDR1 is SGHAT and CDR2 is FQNNGV. CDR3 length equals 14 residues. CDR3 loop: CASSLLGGSDEQFF. The CDR3, as DNA: TGTGCCAGCAGCTTACTAGGGGGGAGCGATGAGCAGTTCTTC.

This clonotype occurred many times. The chain uses TRBV7-2 and TRBJ2-1; D is ambiguous. Germline V gene sequence: CDR1 SGHTA, CDR2 FQGNSA. This CDR3 region has 16 residues. Trimming took off 5 bases at V and 5 bases at J, with 19 bases between the two ends. CDR3 protein: CASSKKGRPLDNEQFF. Here the CDR3 DNA reads TGTGCCAGCAGCAAAAAGGGCAGACCGTTAGACAATGAGCAGTTCTTC.

This clonotype came up a few times. This sequence joins TRBV30 and TRBJ2-1; 9 nucleotides line up with TRBD2. Germline CDR1 reads GTSNPN; CDR2 reads SVGIG (reference sequence). The CDR3 is 13 amino acids. Trimming at V came to 4 bases and at J to 3 bases, leaving 1 base not matched to a gene. CDR3 residues: CAWTSGNYNEQFF. Written as DNA, the CDR3 is TGTGCCTGGACTAGCGGGAACTACAATGAGCAGTTCTTC.

Only a few counts were recorded for this clonotype. The chain's CDR3 is CASSLGGGTMEEQYF. The CDR3 DNA sequence: TGTGCCAGCAGTCTCGGGGGGGGCACTATGGAGGAGCAGTACTTC. This chain joins TRBV6-5 and TRBJ2-7; 8 positions match TRBD2. CDR1 and CDR2 from the germline V gene are MNHEY and SVGAGI. The CDR3 runs to 15 residues. The junction had 13 bases not matched to a gene; V was cut back by 5 bases and J by 7 bases.

A note on this clonotype: A clone one base away is much larger, so this may be a read error. The V and J genes are TRBV18 and TRBJ1-6; possible D gene TRBD1, 5 bases. This CDR3 has 14 residues. V was shortened by 6 bases and J by 8 bases, with 14 bases between the two germline ends. CDR1 KGHSH and CDR2 LQKENI come from the germline V gene. The CDR3 nucleotides are TGTGCCAGCTCTCCAGGGAGCAGGGATTCACCCCTCCACTTT. It translates to CASSPGSRDSPLHF.

This clonotype has at least ten counts. The gene calls are TRBV4-1 and TRBJ1-1, with 7 nucleotides matching TRBD1. The CDR3 is made up of 16 amino acids. J lost 4 bases, V lost 2 bases, and 10 bases had no gene match. Germline V CDR1 and CDR2: MGHRA, YSYEKL. CDR3 loop: CASSQPLTGRGTEAFF. Written as DNA, the CDR3 is TGCGCCAGCAGCCAACCCCTGACAGGGCGGGGCACTGAAGCTTTCTTT.

This clonotype was seen only a few times. This rearrangement joins TRBV19 to TRBJ1-5, with TRBD1 matching 7 bases. CDR1 and CDR2 from the germline V gene are LNHDA and SQIVND (reference sequence). The CDR3 runs to 16 residues. Trimming took 7 bases from V and 2 from J; bases not matched to a gene: 11. The CDR3 region has the DNA TGTGCCAGTACCGAGACGTTTACAGGGGGCAATCAGCCCCAGCATTTT. As protein: CASTETFTGGNQPQHF.

The V and J genes are TRBV5-1 and TRBJ2-1, with 11 positions matching TRBD2. J lost 5 bases, V lost 2 bases, and 6 bases had no gene match. The CDR3 is made up of 16 amino acids. Germline assignment: CDR1 SGHRS and CDR2 YFSETQ. The CDR3 DNA reads TGCGCCAGCAGCTTCGACCGACTAGCGGGGAACAATGAGCAGTTCTTC. Translating it yields CASSFDRLAGNNEQFF.

About this clonotype: One end of the junction is discordant with germline, which a read error may explain. This chain uses TRBV13 with TRBJ1-1; tentative D call: TRBD1 (5 bases). There are 12 residues in the CDR3. In germline, CDR1 is PRHDT, CDR2 FYEKMQ (reference sequence). CDR3 nucleotide sequence: TGTGCCAACAGCTTGGTTCGGGACGGCCCTTTCTTT. This gives the protein CANSLVRDGPFF.

The V call is TRBV7-6, the J call TRBJ2-3; 11 bases agree with TRBD2. V lost 5 bases, J lost 0 bases, and 4 bases stayed unmatched. The CDR3 spans 16 residues. CDR1 is SGHVS and CDR2 is FNYEAQ in the germline V gene. The CDR3 sequence is CASSLGTSGSTDTQYF. CDR3 DNA: TGTGCCAGCAGCCTCGGGACTAGCGGCAGCACAGATACGCAGTATTTT. Drawing the rest from reference TRBV7-6 and TRBJ2-3, the complete variable domain is GAGVSQSPRYKVTKRGQDVALRCDPISGHVSLYWYRQALGQGPEFLTYFNYEAQQDKSGLPNDRFSAERPEGSISTLTIQRTEQRDSAMYRCASSLGTSGSTDTQYFGPGTRLTVL.

At least ten counts were recorded for this clonotype. The gene calls are TRBV19 and TRBJ2-4; D might be TRBD2 (5 bases). V was cut by 2 bases and J by 5 bases, with 13 bases left in between. The germline CDR1 and CDR2 sequences are LNHDA and SQIVND (reference sequence). This CDR3 is built from 15 residues. In DNA, the CDR3 is TGTGCCAGTAGTATAATCCGAGGGCTGGAAAACATTCAGTACTTC. Translated, it gives CASSIIRGLENIQYF.

This clonotype was observed at least ten times. The chain is built from TRBV24-1 and TRBJ1-1; 12 bases are shared with TRBD1. CDR1 and CDR2 from the germline V gene are KGHDR and SFDVKD. The CDR3 consists of 18 residues. V shed 2 bases, J shed 1 base, and the junction held 7 bases outside the gene matches. CDR3 sequence (DNA): TGTGCCACCAGTGATTCAAGGGGGACAGGGGGCGCGAACACTGAAGCTTTCTTT. Protein: CATSDSRGTGGANTEAFF.

Only a few counts were recorded for this clonotype. The genes are TRBV5-5 and TRBJ2-3; 9 bases match TRBD2. This CDR3 contains 17 residues. Germline values: CDR1 SGHKS, CDR2 YYEKEE (reference sequence). J gave up 0 bases and V 0 bases, and 5 bases lay outside the gene matches. This chain's CDR3 is CASSLVGLAGSTDTQYF. The CDR3, as DNA: TGTGCCAGCAGCTTGGTAGGGCTAGCGGGAAGCACAGATACGCAGTATTTT.

This clonotype was observed many times. CDR3 sequence: CASSRSYVGETEAFF. The DNA for the CDR3 is TGTGCCAGCTCACGGTCTTATGTTGGGGAAACTGAAGCTTTCTTT. The chain employs TRBV18 and TRBJ1-1; no reliable D call. The CDR3 runs to 15 residues. Trimming removed 4 bases at V and 5 bases at J, with 17 bases between. CDR1 and CDR2 from the germline V gene are KGHSH and LQKENI.

J is TRBJ1-4 and V is TRBV2; possible D gene TRBD1, 5 bases. Germline V CDR1 and CDR2: SNHLY, FYNNEI. The V gene lost 7 bases and the J gene lost 0 bases, with 9 bases spanning the gap. This CDR3 spans 14 amino acids. This CDR3 reads CASKIRATNEKLFF. The CDR3 region has the DNA TGTGCCAGCAAAATCAGGGCAACTAATGAAAAACTGTTTTTT.

In this sample, this clonotype turned up many times. V is TRBV4-1 and J is TRBJ1-6; 9 nucleotides match TRBD1. The CDR3 is 15 residues long. Germline V gene sequence: CDR1 MGHRA, CDR2 YSYEKL. Losses at the gene ends were 5 bases for V and 6 bases for J; bases not matched to a gene: 5. CDR3 DNA sequence: TGCGCCAGCAGCTTGGGGACAGGGAGTAATTCACCCCTCCACTTT. Its protein is CASSLGTGSNSPLHF.

This chain uses TRBV7-2 with TRBJ2-2; 9 nucleotides line up with TRBD1. The CDR3 extends over 17 amino acids. CDR1 is SGHTA and CDR2 is FQGNSA in the germline V gene. The ends lost 5 bases at V and 7 bases at J; junction bases unmatched: 14. Written as DNA, the CDR3 is TGTGCCAGCAGCCCTGGCGTAGGGACAGGGAAAAACGGGGAGCTGTTTTTT. As protein: CASSPGVGTGKNGELFF.

This clonotype has ten or more counts. V and J are TRBV6-2 or TRBV6-3 and TRBJ1-1; 8 nucleotides agree with TRBD1. V lost 2 bases and J lost 1; bases outside the gene matches: 6. Germline V gene lookup returns CDR1 MNHEY and CDR2 SVGEGT. This CDR3 is built from 16 residues. The CDR3 DNA is TGTGCCAGCAGTTACCCCGCGACAGGGGAGAACACTGAAGCTTTCTTT. Its translation is CASSYPATGENTEAFF.

At least ten counts were recorded for this clonotype. V gene TRBV30 combines with J gene TRBJ1-6; the D is unclear. Trimming removed 0 bases at V and 10 bases at J, with 13 bases between. This CDR3 spans 14 amino acids. Germline CDR1 is GTSNPN and CDR2 is SVGIG (reference sequence). CDR3 in amino acids: CAWSVRGNWSPLHF. The CDR3 nucleotides read TGTGCCTGGAGTGTAAGAGGGAATTGGTCACCCCTCCACTTT.

This clonotype came up a few times. J is TRBJ1-2 and V is TRBV7-3; TRBD1 matches at 10 bases. V was pared by 5 bases and J by 4 bases, with 7 bases of the junction left unmatched. The CDR3 contains 15 residues. CDR1 is SGHTA, CDR2 FQGTGA, per germline. For the CDR3, the DNA is TGTGCCAGCAGCCCCGGGACAGGGGCGCGCTATGGCTACACCTTC. It encodes CASSPGTGARYGYTF.